This T cell receptor beta chain was sequenced in a study of CD8 T cells in ankylosing spondylitis (TCRdb year 2017). In the study overall: T cell receptor beta repertoires were profiled in healthy donors and ankylosing spondylitis patients so that disease-linked TCR variants could be found. The whole study cohort included 85 to 120 healthy donors and 20 to 30 ankylosing spondylitis patients. Peripheral blood was sampled, and synovial fluid was additionally collected from ankylosing spondylitis patients.

These reads were obtained on an Illumina HiSeq 2500. Quantitative 5'-RACE with molecular barcodes was used to prepare TCR beta libraries. Turning to the authors' computational methods: A new computational method based on a probabilistic model of VDJ rearrangement was used to identify disease-linked TCR variants. TCRdb passed the public sequencing reads through fastp at Q25 and MiXCR, retaining productive beta sequences. Each CDR3 protein gets just one entry, which takes the most common genes and DNA from the rows behind it. The authors' filters were not applied to this entry. This sample gives around 88,000 distinct CDR3 sequences in total; 8.5% to 9% of them show up just once. The ten largest clones capture over 4.5% of the sample. V drops 2 bases and J drops 1 base, leaving 3 bases in between. From the germline V gene, CDR1 is MGHDK and CDR2 is SYGVNS. From the cysteine through the phenylalanine, the CDR3 covers 13 amino acids. Left in the record is the CDR3 DNA by itself, 39 bases read in frame from the first base.

This clonotype was observed many times. Which antigen it targets is not known. One base away there is no much larger clone; base qualities are not given. Points the paper makes about the study in general: A TCR beta motif of 8 or 9 highly homologous amino acid variants appeared characteristic of blood from ankylosing spondylitis patients. Some motif variants were previously reported in synovial fluid and blood of reactive arthritis patients, suggesting common disease-initiation mechanisms. The disease-linked clones were reported as significantly enriched in matched synovial fluid samples from ankylosing spondylitis patients. In peripheral blood, the disease-linked clones were found at relatively low frequencies and had a CD8+ phenotype.

Specimen: blood, either unsorted or a sorted T cell fraction (not recorded which). The source is a male donor with ankylosing spondylitis or in good health (not recorded which). This chain joins TRBV25-1 to TRBJ1-5, with no confident D gene call. CDR3 reads: CASSENSNQPQHF. The DNA is TGTGCCAGCAGTGAAAACAGCAATCAGCCCCAGCATTTT. Here the CDR3 is joined to the reference TRBV25-1 and TRBJ1-5 genes, and the full variable domain is: EADIYQTPRYLVIGTGKKITLECSQTMGHDKMYWYQQDPGMELHLIHYSYGVNSTEKGDLSSESTVSRIRTEHFPLTLESARPSHTSQYLCASSENSNQPQHFGDGTRLSIL.